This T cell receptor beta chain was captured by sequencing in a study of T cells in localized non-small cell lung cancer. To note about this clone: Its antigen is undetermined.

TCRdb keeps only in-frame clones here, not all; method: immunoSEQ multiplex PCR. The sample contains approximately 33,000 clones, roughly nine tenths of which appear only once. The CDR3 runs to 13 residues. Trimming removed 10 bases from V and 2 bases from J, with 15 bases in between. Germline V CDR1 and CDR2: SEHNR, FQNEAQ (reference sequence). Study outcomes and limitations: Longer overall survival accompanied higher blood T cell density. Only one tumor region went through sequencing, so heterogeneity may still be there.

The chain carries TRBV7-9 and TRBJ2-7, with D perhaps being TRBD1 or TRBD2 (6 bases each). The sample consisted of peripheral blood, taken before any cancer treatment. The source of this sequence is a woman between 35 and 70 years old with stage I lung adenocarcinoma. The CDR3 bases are TGTGCCATCGGAGGGGGGCGCACCTACGAGCAGTACTTC. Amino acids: CAIGGGRTYEQYF.